This T cell receptor beta chain was captured in a study of a mutant IDH1 vaccine in newly diagnosed glioma. The CDR3 has 15 amino acids. CDR1 and CDR2 from the germline V gene are SGDLS and YYNGEE. The V gene lost 0 bases and the J gene lost 2 bases, with 9 bases spanning the gap. Profiling relied on immunoSEQ multiplex PCR, and the TCRdb table lists in-frame clones only, not all of them. The top ten hold 5.1% of the sample, which has 30,000 to 40,000 clones, 81% seen once. Noted time point: week 23, last vaccination. Doses comprised 300 ug of mutant IDH1 20-mer peptide each, plus topical imiquimod. This clone was found once. Its antigen remains unknown. Study-wide findings and caveats: Overall, approximately 93% of patients had vaccine-induced immune responses. Changes in the top peripheral T cell clonotypes seemingly had no bearing on pseudoprogression.

The material sequenced was PBMCs, taken from a glioma patient whose treatment included an IDH1 peptide vaccine. The sequence came from a man aged 40-49 years with glioma. This chain connects TRBV9 to TRBJ2-1; TRBD1 might be the D (6 bases). This CDR3 reads CASSVGGGTYNEQFF. CDR3 nucleotides: TGTGCCAGCAGCGTAGGAGGGGGAACCTACAATGAGCAGTTCTTC.